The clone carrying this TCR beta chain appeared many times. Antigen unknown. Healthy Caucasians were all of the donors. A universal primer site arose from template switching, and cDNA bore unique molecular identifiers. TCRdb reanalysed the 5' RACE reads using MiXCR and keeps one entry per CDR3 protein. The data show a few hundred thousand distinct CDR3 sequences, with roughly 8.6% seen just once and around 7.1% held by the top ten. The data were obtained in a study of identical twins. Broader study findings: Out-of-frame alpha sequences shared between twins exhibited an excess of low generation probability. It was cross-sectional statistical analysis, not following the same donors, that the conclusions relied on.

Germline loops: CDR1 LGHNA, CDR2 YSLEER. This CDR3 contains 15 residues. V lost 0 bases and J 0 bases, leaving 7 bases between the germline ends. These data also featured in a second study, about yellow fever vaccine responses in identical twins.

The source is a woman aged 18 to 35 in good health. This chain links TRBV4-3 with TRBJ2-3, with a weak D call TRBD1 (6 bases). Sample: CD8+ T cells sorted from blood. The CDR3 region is CASSQDGQSTDTQYF. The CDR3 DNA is TGCGCCAGCAGCCAAGACGGACAGAGCACAGATACGCAGTATTTT.